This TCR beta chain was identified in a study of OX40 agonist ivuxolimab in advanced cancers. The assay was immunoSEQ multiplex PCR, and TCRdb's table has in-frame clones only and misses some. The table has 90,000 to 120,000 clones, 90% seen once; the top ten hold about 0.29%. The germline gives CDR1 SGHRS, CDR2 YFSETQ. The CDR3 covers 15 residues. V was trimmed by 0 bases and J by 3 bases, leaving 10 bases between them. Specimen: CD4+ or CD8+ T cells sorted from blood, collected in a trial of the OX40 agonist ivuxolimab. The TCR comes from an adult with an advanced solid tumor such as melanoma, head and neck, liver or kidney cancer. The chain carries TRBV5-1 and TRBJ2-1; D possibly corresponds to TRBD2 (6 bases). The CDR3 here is CASSLDGSSYNEQFF. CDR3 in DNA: TGCGCCAGCAGCTTGGACGGGAGTAGCTACAATGAGCAGTTCTTC.